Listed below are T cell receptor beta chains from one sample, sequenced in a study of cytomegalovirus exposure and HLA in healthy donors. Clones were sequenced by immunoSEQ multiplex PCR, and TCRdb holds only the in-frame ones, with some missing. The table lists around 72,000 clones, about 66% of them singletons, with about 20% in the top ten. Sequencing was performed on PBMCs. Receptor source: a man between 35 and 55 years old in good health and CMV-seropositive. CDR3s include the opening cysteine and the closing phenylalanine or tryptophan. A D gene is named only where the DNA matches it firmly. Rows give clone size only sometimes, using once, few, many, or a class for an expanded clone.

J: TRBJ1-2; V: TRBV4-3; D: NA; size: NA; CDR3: CASSQLVSHGYTF; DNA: TGCGCCAGCAGCCAACTAGTCTCGCATGGCTACACCTTC
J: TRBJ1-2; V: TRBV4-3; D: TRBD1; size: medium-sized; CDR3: CASSQDQGATGYGYTF; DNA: TGCGCCAGCAGCCAAGACCAGGGGGCGACAGGCTATGGCTACACCTTC
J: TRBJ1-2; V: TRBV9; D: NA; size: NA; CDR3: CASSTRTGGYGYTF; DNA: TGTGCCAGCAGCACCAGGACCGGGGGCTATGGCTACACCTTC
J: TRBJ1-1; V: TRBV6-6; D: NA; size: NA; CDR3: CATRQSQGRDTEAFF; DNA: TGTGCCACTAGACAGAGTCAGGGTCGGGACACTGAAGCTTTCTTT
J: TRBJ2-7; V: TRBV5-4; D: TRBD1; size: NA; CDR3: CASSSRRDRGAEQYF; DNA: TGTGCCAGCAGCTCACGCCGGGACAGGGGTGCCGAGCAGTACTTC
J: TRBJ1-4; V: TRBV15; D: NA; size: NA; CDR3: CATSRDGGSNEKLFF; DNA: TGTGCCACCAGCAGGGACGGAGGGAGTAATGAAAAACTGTTTTTT
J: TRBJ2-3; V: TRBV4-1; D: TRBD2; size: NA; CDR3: CASTRTSGVGTDTQYF; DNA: TGCGCCAGCACAAGGACTAGCGGGGTGGGCACAGATACGCAGTATTTT
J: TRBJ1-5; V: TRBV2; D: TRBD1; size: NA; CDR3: CASRPGTVSNQPQHF; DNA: TGTGCCAGCAGGCCCGGGACAGTTAGCAATCAGCCCCAGCATTTT
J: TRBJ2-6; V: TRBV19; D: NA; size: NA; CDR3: CASRDQSSGANVLTF; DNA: TGTGCCAGTCGGGATCAGAGCTCTGGGGCCAACGTCCTGACTTTC
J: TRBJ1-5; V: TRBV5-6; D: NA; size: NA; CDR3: CASSLRDQPQHF; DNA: TGTGCCAGCAGCTTGCGGGATCAGCCCCAGCATTTT
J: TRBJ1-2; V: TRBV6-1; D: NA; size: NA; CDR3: CASSERDGYTF; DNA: TGTGCCAGCAGTGAAAGAGATGGCTACACCTTC
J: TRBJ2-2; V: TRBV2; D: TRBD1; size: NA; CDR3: CASSGDRFNTGELFF; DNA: TGTGCCAGCAGTGGGGACAGATTTAACACCGGGGAGCTGTTTTTT
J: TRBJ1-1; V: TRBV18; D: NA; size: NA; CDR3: CASSPSETEAFF; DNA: TGTGCCAGCTCACCTTCCGAGACTGAAGCTTTCTTT
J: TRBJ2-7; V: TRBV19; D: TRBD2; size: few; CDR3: CASSMVSGGSYEQYF; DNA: TGTGCCAGTAGTATGGTTAGCGGGGGGTCCTACGAGCAGTACTTC
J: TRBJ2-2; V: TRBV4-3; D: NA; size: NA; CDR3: CASSLQGWTGELFF; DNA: TGCGCCAGCAGCCTACAGGGTTGGACCGGGGAGCTGTTTTTT
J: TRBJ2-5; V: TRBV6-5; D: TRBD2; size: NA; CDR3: CASSGRGGHETQYF; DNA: TGTGCCAGCAGCGGGCGGGGGGGCCACGAGACCCAGTACTTC
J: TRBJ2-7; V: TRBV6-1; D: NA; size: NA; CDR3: CASNRGWEQYF; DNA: TGTGCCAGCAACCGGGGGTGGGAGCAGTACTTC
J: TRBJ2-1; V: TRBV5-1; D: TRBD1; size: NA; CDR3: CASSSQGAGYNEQFF; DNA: TGCGCCAGCAGCAGTCAGGGGGCTGGCTACAATGAGCAGTTCTTC
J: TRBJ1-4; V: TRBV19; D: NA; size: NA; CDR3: CASRVPGGNEKLFF; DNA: TGTGCCAGTAGAGTCCCGGGGGGTAATGAAAAACTGTTTTTT
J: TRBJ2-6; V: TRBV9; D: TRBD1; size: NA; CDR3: CASSTGDRGGANVLTF; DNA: TGTGCCAGCAGCACAGGGGACAGAGGTGGGGCCAACGTCCTGACTTTC
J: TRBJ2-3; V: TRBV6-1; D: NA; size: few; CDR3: CASSQGRAGTDTQYF; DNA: TGTGCCAGCAGTCAGGGGAGGGCTGGCACAGATACGCAGTATTTT
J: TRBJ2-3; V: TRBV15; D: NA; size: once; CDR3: CATSGGKGGNTDTQYF; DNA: TGTGCCACCAGCGGGGGGAAAGGCGGGAACACAGATACGCAGTATTTT
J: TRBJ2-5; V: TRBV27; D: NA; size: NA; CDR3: CASSRSGQETQYF; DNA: TGTGCCAGCAGTCGGTCAGGCCAAGAGACCCAGTACTTC
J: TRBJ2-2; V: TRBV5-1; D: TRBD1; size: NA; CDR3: CASSLDRGNTGELFF; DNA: TGCGCCAGCAGCTTGGACAGGGGAAACACCGGGGAGCTGTTTTTT
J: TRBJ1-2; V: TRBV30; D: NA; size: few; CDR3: CAWSVAGLVYGYTF; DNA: TGTGCCTGGAGTGTAGCAGGGCTCGTCTATGGCTACACCTTC
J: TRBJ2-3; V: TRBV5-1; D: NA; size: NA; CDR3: CASSLSPTGQSTDTQYF; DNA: TGCGCCAGCAGCCTATCCCCTACGGGACAAAGCACAGATACGCAGTATTTT
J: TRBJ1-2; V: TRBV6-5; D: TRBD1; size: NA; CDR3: CASSYGQGLLYGYTF; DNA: TGTGCCAGCAGTTACGGACAGGGCCTCCTCTATGGCTACACCTTC
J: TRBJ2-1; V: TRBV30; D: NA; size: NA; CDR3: CAWSHPQIISYNEQFF; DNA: TGTGCCTGGAGTCACCCCCAGATCATCTCCTACAATGAGCAGTTCTTC
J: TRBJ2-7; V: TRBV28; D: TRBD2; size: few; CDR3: CASSPRGGVTEEQYF; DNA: TGTGCCAGCAGTCCTCGGGGGGGGGTTACAGAAGAGCAGTACTTC
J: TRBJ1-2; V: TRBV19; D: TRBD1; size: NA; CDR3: CASSVPQGGHGYTF; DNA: TGTGCCAGTAGTGTACCACAGGGGGGACATGGCTACACCTTC
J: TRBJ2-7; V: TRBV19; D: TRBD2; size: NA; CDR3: CASSPLTGGSYEQYF; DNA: TGTGCCAGTAGTCCACTGACGGGGGGCTCCTACGAGCAGTACTTC
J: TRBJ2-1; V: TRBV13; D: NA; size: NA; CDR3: CASSLEGNEQFF; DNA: TGTGCCAGCAGCTTAGAGGGGAATGAGCAGTTCTTC
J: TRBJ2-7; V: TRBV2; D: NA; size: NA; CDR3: CASKEDGNSYEQYF; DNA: TGTGCCAGCAAAGAGGACGGGAACTCCTACGAGCAGTACTTC
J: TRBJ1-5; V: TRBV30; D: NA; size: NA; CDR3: CAWSVPRKARRKNQPQHF; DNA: TGTGCCTGGAGTGTACCAAGAAAGGCTCGCAGGAAGAATCAGCCCCAGCATTTT
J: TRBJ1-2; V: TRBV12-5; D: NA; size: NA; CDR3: CASGLVGTSNYGYTF; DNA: TGTGCTAGTGGTTTGGTCGGGACTTCTAACTATGGCTACACCTTC
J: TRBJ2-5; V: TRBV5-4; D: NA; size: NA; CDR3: CASSLRGEETQYF; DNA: TGTGCGAGCAGCTTGAGGGGTGAGGAGACCCAGTACTTC
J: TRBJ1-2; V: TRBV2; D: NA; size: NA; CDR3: CASRELRGYTF; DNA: TGTGCCAGCAGGGAACTGCGGGGCTACACCTTC